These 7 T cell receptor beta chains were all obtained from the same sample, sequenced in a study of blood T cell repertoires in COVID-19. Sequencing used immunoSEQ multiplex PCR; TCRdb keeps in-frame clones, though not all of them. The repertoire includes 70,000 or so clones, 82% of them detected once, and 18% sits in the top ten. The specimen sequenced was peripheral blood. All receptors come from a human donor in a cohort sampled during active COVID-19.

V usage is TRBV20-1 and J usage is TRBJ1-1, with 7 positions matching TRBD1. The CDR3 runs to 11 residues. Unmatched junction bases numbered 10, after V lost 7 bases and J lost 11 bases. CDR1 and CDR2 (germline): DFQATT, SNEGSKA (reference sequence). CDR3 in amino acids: CSVQRTGNAFF. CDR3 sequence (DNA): TGCAGTGTCCAGAGGACAGGCAACGCTTTCTTT.

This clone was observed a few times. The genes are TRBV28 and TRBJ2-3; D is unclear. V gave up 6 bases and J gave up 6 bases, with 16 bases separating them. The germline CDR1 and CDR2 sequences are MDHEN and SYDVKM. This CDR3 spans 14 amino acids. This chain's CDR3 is CASSAGLRWDTQYF. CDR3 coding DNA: TGTGCCAGCAGCGCCGGCCTCAGGTGGGATACGCAGTATTTT.

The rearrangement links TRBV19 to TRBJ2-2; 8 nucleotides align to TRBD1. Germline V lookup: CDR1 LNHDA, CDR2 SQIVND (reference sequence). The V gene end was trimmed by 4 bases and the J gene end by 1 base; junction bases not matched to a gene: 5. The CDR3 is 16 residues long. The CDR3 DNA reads TGTGCCAGTAGTAGTACAGGGGGTGTGAACACCGGGGAGCTGTTTTTT. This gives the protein CASSSTGGVNTGELFF.

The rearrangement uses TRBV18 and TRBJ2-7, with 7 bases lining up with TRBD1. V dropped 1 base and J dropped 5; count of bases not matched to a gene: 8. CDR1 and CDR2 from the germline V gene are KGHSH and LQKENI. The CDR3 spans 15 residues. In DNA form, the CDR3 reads TGTGCCAGCTCACCACAGGACAGGCCGAGGGACGAGCAGTACTTC. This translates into CASSPQDRPRDEQYF. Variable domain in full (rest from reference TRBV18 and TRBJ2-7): NAGVMQNPRHLVRRRGQEARLRCSPMKGHSHVYWYRQLPEEGLKFMVYLQKENIIDESGMPKERFSAEFPKEGPSILRIQQVVRGDSAAYFCASSPQDRPRDEQYFGPGTRLTVT.

The CDR3 coding sequence is TGTGCCAGTGCCAACAGGGGGAACGAGCAGTACTTC. It is translated as CASANRGNEQYF. V and J are TRBV19 and TRBJ2-7; 8 bases line up with TRBD1. Germline CDR1 and CDR2: LNHDA and SQIVND (reference sequence). This CDR3 is built from 12 residues. With V trimmed by 8 bases and J by 5 bases, 5 bases remained unmatched.

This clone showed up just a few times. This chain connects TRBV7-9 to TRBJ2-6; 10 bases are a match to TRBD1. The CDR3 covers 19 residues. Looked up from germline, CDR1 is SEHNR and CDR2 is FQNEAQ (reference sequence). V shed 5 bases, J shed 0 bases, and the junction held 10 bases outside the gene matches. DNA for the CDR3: TGTGCCAGCAGCCCGCTACCCCGGACAGGGGGCTCTGGGGCCAACGTCCTGACTTTC. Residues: CASSPLPRTGGSGANVLTF.

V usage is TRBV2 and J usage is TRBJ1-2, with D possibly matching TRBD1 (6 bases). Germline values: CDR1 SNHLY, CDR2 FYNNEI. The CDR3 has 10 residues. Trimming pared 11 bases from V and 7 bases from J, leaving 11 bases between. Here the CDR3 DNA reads TGTGCCGGGGGGGGCTTTGGCTACACCTTC. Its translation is CAGGGFGYTF.